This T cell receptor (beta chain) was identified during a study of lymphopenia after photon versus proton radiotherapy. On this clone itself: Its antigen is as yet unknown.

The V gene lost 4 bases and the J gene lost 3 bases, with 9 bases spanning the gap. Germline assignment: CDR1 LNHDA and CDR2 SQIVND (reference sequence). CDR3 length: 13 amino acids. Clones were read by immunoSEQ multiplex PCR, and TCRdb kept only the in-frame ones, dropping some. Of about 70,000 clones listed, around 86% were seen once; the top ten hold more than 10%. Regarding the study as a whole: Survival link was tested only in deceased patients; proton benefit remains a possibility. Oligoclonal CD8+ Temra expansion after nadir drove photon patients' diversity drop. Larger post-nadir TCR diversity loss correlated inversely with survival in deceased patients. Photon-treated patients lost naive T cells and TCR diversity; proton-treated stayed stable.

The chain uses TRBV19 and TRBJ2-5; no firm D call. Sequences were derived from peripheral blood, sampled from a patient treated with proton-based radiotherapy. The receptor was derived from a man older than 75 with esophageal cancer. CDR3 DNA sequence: TGTGCCAGTAGTAGTCCCGGAGAAGAGACCCAGTACTTC. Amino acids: CASSSPGEETQYF.